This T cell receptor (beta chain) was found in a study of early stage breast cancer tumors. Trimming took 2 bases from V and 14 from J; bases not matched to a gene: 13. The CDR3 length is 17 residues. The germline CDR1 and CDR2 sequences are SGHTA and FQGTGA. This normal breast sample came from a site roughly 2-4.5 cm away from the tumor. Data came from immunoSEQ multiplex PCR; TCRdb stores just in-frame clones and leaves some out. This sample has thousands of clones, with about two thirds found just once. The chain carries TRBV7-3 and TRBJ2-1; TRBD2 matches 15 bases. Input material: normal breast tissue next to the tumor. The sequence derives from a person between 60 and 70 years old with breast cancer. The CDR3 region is CASSLAIPGLAGGLEFF. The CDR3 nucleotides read TGTGCCAGCAGCTTAGCTATCCCGGGACTAGCGGGGGGTTTGGAGTTCTTC.